The clone carrying this T cell receptor (beta chain) is a singleton in its sample. These data are taken from a study of blood T cell repertoires in COVID-19. Whole-study context: Samples taken during acute and convalescent COVID-19 were collected in the United States, Italy and Spain.

Libraries were prepared by immunoSEQ multiplex PCR; TCRdb keeps only in-frame clonotypes and omits some of them. The sample holds some 150,000 clones, 70% to 90% seen once. The V gene end was trimmed by 0 bases and the J gene end by 5 bases; junction bases not matched to a gene: 1. The germline gives CDR1 MGHRA, CDR2 YSYEKL. There are 15 residues in the CDR3. The gene calls are TRBV4-1 and TRBJ1-2; the match to TRBD1 covers 12 bases. The sequence came from a man aged 45-60 years with acute or convalescent COVID-19. Sample: peripheral blood. CDR3 DNA: TGCGCCAGCAGCCAAGAGGGACAGGGGGCTTATGGCTACACCTTC. Translating gives CASSQEGQGAYGYTF.